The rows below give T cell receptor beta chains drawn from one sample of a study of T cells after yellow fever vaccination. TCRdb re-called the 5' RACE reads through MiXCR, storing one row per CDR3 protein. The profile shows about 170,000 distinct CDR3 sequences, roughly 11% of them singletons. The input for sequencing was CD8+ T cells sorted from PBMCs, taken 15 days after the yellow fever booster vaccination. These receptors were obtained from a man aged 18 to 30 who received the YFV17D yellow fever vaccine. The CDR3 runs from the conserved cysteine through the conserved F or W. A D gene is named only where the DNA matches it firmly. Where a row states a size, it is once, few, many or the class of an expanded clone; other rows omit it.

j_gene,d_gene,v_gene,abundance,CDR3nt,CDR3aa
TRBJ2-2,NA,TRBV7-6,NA,TGTGCCAGCAGCTTAGCCAACGCACGGTCCGGGGAGCTGTTTTTT,CASSLANARSGELFF
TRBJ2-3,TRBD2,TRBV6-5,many,TGTGCCAGCAGTTACCTAGCGGGGTTCACAGATACGCAGTATTTT,CASSYLAGFTDTQYF
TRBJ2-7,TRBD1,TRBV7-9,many,TGTGCCAGCAGCTTAGTGGGGCACAGGGGGCTTGGCCCTCCCTACGAGCAGTACTTC,CASSLVGHRGLGPPYEQYF
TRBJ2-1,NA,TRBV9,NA,TGTGCCAGCAGCTCGCAATTGGACAGTCCCTACAATGAGCAGTTCTTC,CASSSQLDSPYNEQFF
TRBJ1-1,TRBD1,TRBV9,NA,TGTGCCAGCAGCGTCGGGACAGGGTTGAACACTGAAGCTTTCTTT,CASSVGTGLNTEAFF
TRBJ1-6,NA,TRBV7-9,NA,TGTGCCAGCAAACTTGAGGGGGATAATTCACCCCTCCACTTT,CASKLEGDNSPLHF
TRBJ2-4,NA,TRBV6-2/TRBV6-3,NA,TGTGCCAGCAGTTACTCAAGTATAGTAGCCAAAAACATTCAGTACTTC,CASSYSSIVAKNIQYF
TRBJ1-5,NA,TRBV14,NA,TGTGCCAGCAGCCAAGTACGGTACAGCAATCAGCCCCAGCATTTT,CASSQVRYSNQPQHF
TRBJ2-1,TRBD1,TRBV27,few,TGTGCCAGTGGGGGCTCGGGACAGGGGGCCCAAGGGCAGTTCTTC,CASGGSGQGAQGQFF
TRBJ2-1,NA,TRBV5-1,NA,TGCGCCAGCAGCTTGGGCAGGGTAGAGCAGTTCTTC,CASSLGRVEQFF
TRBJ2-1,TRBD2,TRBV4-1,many,TGCGCCAGCAGCCCTCACGGAGCGGGGGGCTGGGAGCAGTTCTTC,CASSPHGAGGWEQFF
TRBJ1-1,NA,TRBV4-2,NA,TGTGCCAGCAGCAAAGCAGGGGTCATGATGAACACTGAAGCTTTCTTT,CASSKAGVMMNTEAFF
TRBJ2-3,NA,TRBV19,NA,TGTGCCAGTAACCTTGGGGGTGCAGATACGCAGTATTTT,CASNLGGADTQYF
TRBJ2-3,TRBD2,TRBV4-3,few,TGCGCCAGCAGCCAAGGACGGACTAGGAGAGGAGATACGCAGTATTTT,CASSQGRTRRGDTQYF
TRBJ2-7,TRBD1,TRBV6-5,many,TGTGCCAGCAGTTACTCCGGGACAGGGCGCTACGAGCAGTACTTC,CASSYSGTGRYEQYF
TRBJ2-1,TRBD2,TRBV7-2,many,TGTGCCAGCAGGTTGCTAGCGGGGGACAACAATGAGCAGTTCTTC,CASRLLAGDNNEQFF
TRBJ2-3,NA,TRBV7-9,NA,TGTGCCAGCAGCTTAGGGACCACTAGCACAGATACGCAGTATTTT,CASSLGTTSTDTQYF
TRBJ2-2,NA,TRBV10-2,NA,TGCGCCAGCAGTGAGTCGTACACCGGGGAGCTGTTTTTT,CASSESYTGELFF
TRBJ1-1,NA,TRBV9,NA,TGTGCCAGCAGCGTAGGGGTTTCTGAAGCTTTCTTT,CASSVGVSEAFF
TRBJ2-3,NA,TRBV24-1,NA,TGTGCCACCAGTGATTTTGACTCTAGCACAGATACGCAGTATTTT,CATSDFDSSTDTQYF
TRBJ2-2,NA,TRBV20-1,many,TGCAGTGCTAGAGTTCACACTCCGACGGGACATAGGATAAACACCGGGGAGCTGTTTTTT,CSARVHTPTGHRINTGELFF
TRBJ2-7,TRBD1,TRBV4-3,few,TGCGCCAGCAGCCAAGACAGGGACAGGGGGCGTTCCGAGCAGTACTTC,CASSQDRDRGRSEQYF
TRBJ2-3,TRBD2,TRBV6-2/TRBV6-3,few,TGTGCCAGCAGTTACGGGAAGCGGGACCTCACAGATACGCAGTATTTT,CASSYGKRDLTDTQYF
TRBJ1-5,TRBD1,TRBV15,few,TGTGCCACCAGCAGAGATAGGGGACAGGACGCTCAGCCCCAGCATTTT,CATSRDRGQDAQPQHF
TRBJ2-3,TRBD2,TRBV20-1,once,TGCAGTGCTAGAGAACCGGGGGGGCCAACAGATACGCAGTATTTT,CSAREPGGPTDTQYF
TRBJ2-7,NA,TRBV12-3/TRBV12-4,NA,TGTGCCAGCAGTTTAGGGTACGACAGGACCTCCTACGAGCAGTACTTC,CASSLGYDRTSYEQYF
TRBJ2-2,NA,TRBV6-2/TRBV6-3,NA,TGTGCCAGTGTCGGCGGGGCACCAACCGGGGAGCTGTTTTTT,CASVGGAPTGELFF
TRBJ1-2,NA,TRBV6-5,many,TGTGCCAGCAGTTCCCCTAGAGCTGACCGTAACTATGGCTACACCTTC,CASSSPRADRNYGYTF
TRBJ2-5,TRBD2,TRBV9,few,TGTGCCAGCAGCGCCTTACTAGCGGGGGACCAAGAGACCCAGTACTTC,CASSALLAGDQETQYF
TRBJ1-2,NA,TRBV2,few,TGTGCCACCCTCCTACGTGAGGATGGTCCCTATGGCTACACCTTC,CATLLREDGPYGYTF
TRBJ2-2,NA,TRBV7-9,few,TGTGCCAGCAGCTTAGATCTGGGGGAGCTGTTTTTT,CASSLDLGELFF
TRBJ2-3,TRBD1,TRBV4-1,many,TGCGCCAGCAGCCAAACAGGGGGAATCACAGATACGCAGTATTTT,CASSQTGGITDTQYF
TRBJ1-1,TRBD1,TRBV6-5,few,TGTGCCAGCAGTTACTCAGGGCCAGGGGGTGAAGCTTTCTTT,CASSYSGPGGEAFF
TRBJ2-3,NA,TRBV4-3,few,TGCGCCAGCAGCCAAGATCGGTTTGGACTCACAGATACGCAGTATTTT,CASSQDRFGLTDTQYF
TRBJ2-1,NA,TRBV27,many,TGTGCCAGCAGTTTCGGGACACTCGAGCAGTTCTTC,CASSFGTLEQFF
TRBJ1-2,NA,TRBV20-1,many,TGCAGTGCTAGAGGGAGGTATTTTTATGGCTACACCTTC,CSARGRYFYGYTF
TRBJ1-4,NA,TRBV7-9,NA,TGTGCCAGCAGCTTCTACCGGGCCCCATCAGTTAATGAAAAACTGTTTTTT,CASSFYRAPSVNEKLFF
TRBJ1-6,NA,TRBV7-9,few,TGTGCCAGCAGCTTAGGAAAGCATAATTCACCCCTCCACTTT,CASSLGKHNSPLHF
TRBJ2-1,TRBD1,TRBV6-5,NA,TGTGCCAGCAGGAGACAGGGTTTGAACAATGAGCAGTTCTTC,CASRRQGLNNEQFF
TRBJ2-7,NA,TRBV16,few,TGTGCCAGCAGCCCTCTTACCGGGGGCGAGCAGTACTTC,CASSPLTGGEQYF
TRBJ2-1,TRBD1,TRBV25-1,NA,TGTGCCAGCAGTATCGGGACAGGGGATGAGCAGTTCTTC,CASSIGTGDEQFF
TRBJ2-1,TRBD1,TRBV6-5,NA,TGTGCCAGCAGTTACTGGCCATTACAGGGGCCCAATGAGCAGTTCTTC,CASSYWPLQGPNEQFF
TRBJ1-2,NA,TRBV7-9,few,TGTGCCAGCAGTGCCGCGGGCGGCTACACCTTC,CASSAAGGYTF
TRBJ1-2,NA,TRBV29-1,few,TGCAGCTACGAAGGGGCATCCGGGCCCACCTTC,CSYEGASGPTF
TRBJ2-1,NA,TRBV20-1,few,TGCAGTGGGTGTATGGACTTTCCTAATGAGCAGTTCTTC,CSGCMDFPNEQFF
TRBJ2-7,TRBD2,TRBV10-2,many,TGCGCCAGTCAGACTAGCGGCTCCTACGAGCAGTACTTC,CASQTSGSYEQYF
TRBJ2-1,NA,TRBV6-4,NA,TGTGCCAGTGGCCTTGGGGGGCCCAATGAGCAGTTCTTC,CASGLGGPNEQFF
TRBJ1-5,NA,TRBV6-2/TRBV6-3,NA,TGTGCCAGCAGTTACTCAGGGCTCAATCAGCCCCAGCATTTT,CASSYSGLNQPQHF
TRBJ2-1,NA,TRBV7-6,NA,TGTGCCAGCAGCTTGGAGACTATTGATGAGCAGTTCTTC,CASSLETIDEQFF
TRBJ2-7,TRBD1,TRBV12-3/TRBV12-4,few,TGTGCCAGCAGTTTAGTGGGCAGGGGGTCTTACGAGCAGTACTTC,CASSLVGRGSYEQYF
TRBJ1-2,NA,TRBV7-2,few,TGTGCCAGCATCGGGGGGGGGCTCGGTGGCTACACCTTC,CASIGGGLGGYTF
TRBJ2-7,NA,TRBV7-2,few,TGTGCCAGCAGCTGGACACGGTCTCTCGCCTACGAGCAGTACTTC,CASSWTRSLAYEQYF
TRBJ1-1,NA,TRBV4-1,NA,TGCGCCAGCCGACCCTACAAGGGTCACACTGAAGCTTTCTTT,CASRPYKGHTEAFF
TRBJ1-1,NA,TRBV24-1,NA,TGTGCCACCAGTGATGGGGGTAACGGAGCTTTCTTT,CATSDGGNGAFF